These T cell receptor beta chains were read from a single sample in a study of blood T cell repertoires in COVID-19. This table comes from immunoSEQ multiplex PCR, and its TCRdb copy is limited to in-frame clones, with some not included. The sample holds around 26,000 clones, around 82% seen once. The specimen was peripheral blood. Receptors originate from a human donor in a cohort sampled during active COVID-19. CDR3s include the opening cysteine and the closing phenylalanine or tryptophan. The D gene is left open where the match is weak. Where a row states a size, it is once, few, many or the class of an expanded clone; other rows omit it.

V gene	clone size	J gene	D gene	CDR3 DNA	CDR3 protein
TRBV19	NA	TRBJ1-2	NA	TGTGCCAGCCGCTTTACAGAGGGCCACTATGGCTACACCTTC	CASRFTEGHYGYTF
TRBV4-2	NA	TRBJ1-1	NA	TGTGCCAGCAGCCAAGGAGCCGGGATGGATACTGAAGCTTTCTTT	CASSQGAGMDTEAFF
TRBV6-2/TRBV6-3	NA	TRBJ1-3	NA	TGTGCCAGCAGTTACTCGAGGGCCTCGCCTGGGGTCGCGGCTGGAAACACCATATATTTT	CASSYSRASPGVAAGNTIYF
TRBV19	NA	TRBJ1-1	NA	TGTGCCAGTAGTCGGAGGAGATTGAACACTGAAGCTTTCTTT	CASSRRRLNTEAFF
TRBV4-1	NA	TRBJ1-6	TRBD1	TGCGCCAGCAGCCAAGGGGGACAGGAATATTCACCCCTCCACTTT	CASSQGGQEYSPLHF
TRBV7-2	NA	TRBJ1-1	NA	TGTGCCAGCAGCTTTGGGGAGAGGGTGAACACTGAAGCTTTCTTT	CASSFGERVNTEAFF
TRBV7-2	once	TRBJ2-1	TRBD2	TGTGCCAGCAGTCCAGAAAGGCTAGCGGGGGCCAACAATGAGCAGTTCTTC	CASSPERLAGANNEQFF
TRBV5-1	few	TRBJ2-7	TRBD2	TGCGCCAGCAGGATTAGCGGGACGACCTACGAGCAGTACTTC	CASRISGTTYEQYF
TRBV27	NA	TRBJ2-7	TRBD1	TGTGCCAGCAGTTTTACGGCCGGGACAGGGGCCCACGAGCAGTACTTC	CASSFTAGTGAHEQYF
TRBV27	NA	TRBJ2-1	TRBD2	TGTGCCAGCAGTTTCTCGGGACTAGGTGACAATGAGCAGTTCTTC	CASSFSGLGDNEQFF
TRBV19	NA	TRBJ1-2	NA	TGTGCCAGTAGCAGTTCCAGTGCAGCTAACTATGGCTACACCTTC	CASSSSSAANYGYTF
TRBV7-2	NA	TRBJ2-1	TRBD1	TGTGCCAGCAGGCATAGGGGGACAGGGGTCTACAATGAGCAGTTCTTC	CASRHRGTGVYNEQFF
TRBV10-3	NA	TRBJ2-1	TRBD2	TGTGCCATCAGTGAGACCCTAGCGGAGATTTACAATGAGCAGTTCTTC	CAISETLAEIYNEQFF
TRBV6-5	once	TRBJ2-1	NA	TGTGCCAGCAGTTACGGGGGGGCGAAAGGAAATGAGCAGTTCTTC	CASSYGGAKGNEQFF
TRBV6-5	few	TRBJ2-5	NA	TGTGCCAGCAGTTACTCCTTCGGGGTGGGGGAGACCCAGTACTTC	CASSYSFGVGETQYF
TRBV30	NA	TRBJ2-6	NA	TGTGCCTCCGCGGGACCGCGAAACTCTGGGGCCAACGTCCTGACTTTC	CASAGPRNSGANVLTF
TRBV12-3/TRBV12-4	NA	TRBJ1-5	NA	TGTGCCAGCAGTTTGTCCCAAAATCAGCCCCAGCATTTT	CASSLSQNQPQHF
TRBV5-1	NA	TRBJ2-1	NA	TGCGCCAGAAGGACAAAGGCCTACAATGAGCAGTTCTTC	CARRTKAYNEQFF
TRBV19	NA	TRBJ2-3	NA	TGTGCCAGTAGTATCCGAACCAGGGGTCGCACAGATACGCAGTATTTT	CASSIRTRGRTDTQYF